This TCR beta chain was sequenced during a study of spatial heterogeneity in lung cancer. Notes on this clonotype: Its target is unknown.

Regarding time point: sample taken at primary tumor resection. Sequencing of whole RNA from tumor, nontumor lung or frozen PBMC involved no sorting. In germline, CDR1 is MNHEY, CDR2 SMNVEV (reference sequence). With 3 bases removed from V and 0 bases from J, the gap between germline ends came to 8 bases. This CDR3 has 14 residues. TCRdb processed the 5' RACE reads anew with MiXCR; each CDR3 protein has one entry. Here the sample spans over 1,500 distinct CDR3 sequences, over 10% being singletons. Overall study findings and caveats: Within tumors, counts of expanded alpha and beta TCRs tracked tumor mutation counts.

V and J are TRBV27 and TRBJ1-1; no definite D call. The source was lung tumor tissue, collected at surgery. This TCR came from a male donor with early-stage non-small cell lung cancer. Here the CDR3 DNA reads TGTGCCAGCAGTTTCGATCGGTTGAACACTGAAGCTTTCTTT. It encodes CASSFDRLNTEAFF.